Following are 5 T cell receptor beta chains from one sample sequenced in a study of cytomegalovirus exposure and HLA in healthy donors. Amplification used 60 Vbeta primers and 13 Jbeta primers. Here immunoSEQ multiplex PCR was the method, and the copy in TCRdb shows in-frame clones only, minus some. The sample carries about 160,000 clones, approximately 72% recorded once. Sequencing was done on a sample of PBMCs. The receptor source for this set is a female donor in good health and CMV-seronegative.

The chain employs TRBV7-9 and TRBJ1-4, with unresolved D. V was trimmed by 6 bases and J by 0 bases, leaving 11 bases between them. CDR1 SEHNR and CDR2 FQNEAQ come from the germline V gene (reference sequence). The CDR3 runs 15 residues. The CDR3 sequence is CASSPNTATNEKLFF. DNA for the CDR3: TGTGCCAGCAGTCCTAACACAGCAACTAATGAAAAACTGTTTTTT.

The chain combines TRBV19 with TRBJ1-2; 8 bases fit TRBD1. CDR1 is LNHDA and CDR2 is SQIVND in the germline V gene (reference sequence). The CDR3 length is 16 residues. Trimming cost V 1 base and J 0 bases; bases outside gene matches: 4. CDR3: CASSIGGQGSNYGYTF. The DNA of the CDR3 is TGTGCCAGTAGTATAGGAGGACAGGGATCTAACTATGGCTACACCTTC.

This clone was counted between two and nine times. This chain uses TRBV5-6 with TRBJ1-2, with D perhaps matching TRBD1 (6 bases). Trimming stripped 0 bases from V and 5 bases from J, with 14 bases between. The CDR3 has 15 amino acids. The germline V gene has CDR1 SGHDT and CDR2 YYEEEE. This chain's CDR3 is CASSLEGQRLYGYTF. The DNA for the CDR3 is TGTGCCAGCAGCTTGGAGGGACAACGACTTTATGGCTACACCTTC.

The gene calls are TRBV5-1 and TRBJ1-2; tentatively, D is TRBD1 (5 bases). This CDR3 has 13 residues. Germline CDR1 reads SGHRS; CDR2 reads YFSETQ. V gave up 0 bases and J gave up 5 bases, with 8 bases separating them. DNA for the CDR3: TGCGCCAGCAGCTTGGAAACAGGATATGGCTACACCTTC. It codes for CASSLETGYGYTF. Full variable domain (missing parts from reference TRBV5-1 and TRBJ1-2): KAGVTQTPRYLIKTRGQQVTLSCSPISGHRSVSWYQQTPGQGLQFLFEYFSETQRNKGNFPGRFSGRQFSNSRSEMNVSTLELGDSALYLCASSLETGYGYTFGSGTRLTVV.

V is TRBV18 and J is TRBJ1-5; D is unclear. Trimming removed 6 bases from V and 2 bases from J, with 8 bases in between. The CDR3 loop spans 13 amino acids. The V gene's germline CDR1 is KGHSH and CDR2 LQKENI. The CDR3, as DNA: TGTGCCAGCTCCCCCCCAGGCAATCAGCCCCAGCATTTT. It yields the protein CASSPPGNQPQHF.